This T cell receptor beta chain appears in the sequencing data of a study of T cells in Graves' hyperthyroidism and ophthalmopathy (dated by TCRdb to the late 2010s). Turning to the overall study: Peripheral blood samples were taken at initial diagnosis, before any treatment was given. To identify distinguishing TCR V-J signatures, a discovery cohort of roughly 100 patients was used, comprising under 45 with Graves' ophthalmopathy and 55 to 65 with stable Graves' hyperthyroidism. Whether ophthalmopathy could be predicted prospectively was tested in an independent validation cohort made up of under 20 hyperthyroidism patients plus 17 patients who later progressed to ophthalmopathy. For training and testing, the approximately 92 patients in the discovery cohort were randomly divided in a 7:3 ratio. Thyroid tissue and blood T-cell repertoires from roughly six Graves' hyperthyroidism patients were also compared in the study. Once sampling was done, hyperthyroidism patients were given methimazole at a starting dose of 30 mg daily, whereas ophthalmopathy patients were given high-dose intravenous methylprednisolone. The paper reports TCR Vbeta CDR3 sequencing of some 140 peripheral blood samples: around 41 ophthalmopathy, roughly 80 hyperthyroidism and around 17 progressor patients.

Moderately to severely active disease, a Clinical Activity Score of at least 3, a NOSPECS grade of at least 4, and a duration under 3 months were present in ophthalmopathy patients. Exclusion was applied to patients with uncontrolled infections, other autoimmune diseases, pregnancy or lactation. Diagnoses were based on clinical symptoms, serum thyroxine and TRAb, thyroid ultrasound and orbital computed tomography. Ficoll-Paque density gradient centrifugation was used to isolate PBMCs from 8.5 to 10 ml of fresh peripheral blood. Total RNA was extracted with Trizol reagent, and quality was checked on an Agilent 2100 Bioanalyzer. The TCR beta CDR3 regions were amplified from RNA transcripts. For the first round of RT-PCR on the TCR CDR3, the HTBI primer set was used together with the Qiagen OneStep RT-PCR kit. A second multiplex PCR round built the libraries, followed by size selection and purification. Sequencing of the libraries was done on an Illumina HiSeq2000 using paired-end 100 bp reads. The original methods were these. SOAPnuke was used to process the raw data, removing reads that contained adapters or uncalled bases, had a mean Phred below 15, or lacked an exact match to the constant primer or identifier. High-quality paired reads were merged using COPE v1.2.5, and each unique nucleotide sequence was defined as a clonotype. Clonotypes were aligned to IMGT TRBV, TRBD and TRBJ reference segments using MiTCR v1.1. Analysis was restricted to V-J combinations with a frequency above 0.0001, which covered roughly 99% of repertoires. A TCS score was defined as the ratio between F50 (clonal expansion) and ExV (chaos), using BLOSUM62-based TCRdist between CDR3 peptides within each V-J. Welch's t-statistics and random forest reduced just over 500 V-J features to about 13, which were used in a naive Bayes classifier (R e1071). The public reads were run again by TCRdb, first through fastp at Q25 and then through MiXCR, and only productive beta chains were kept. For every CDR3 protein sequence, its rows merge into one entry that carries the most common genes and DNA. These V and J calls are TCRdb output, not the study's own analysis. The sample table contains 640,000 or so distinct CDR3 sequences; only one count was recorded for approximately 14% of them. Of the sample, 6.5% to 9% falls within the top ten clones.

This clonotype was recorded many times. The clone's antigen remains unknown. It has no much larger one-base neighbor in the sample; base qualities were not kept. Findings and caveats that apply to the study as a whole: Ophthalmopathy was separated from stable hyperthyroidism by a 13 V-J signature model, with around 88% sensitivity and about 81% specificity obtained in cross-validation and 80%/75% obtained in testing. Most expanded thyroid clonotypes (frequency above 0.001) were also detected in blood, a finding suggesting that blood repertoires may reflect thyroid immune responses. In validation, progression to ophthalmopathy was predicted by the model with more than 65% sensitivity and nearly 75% specificity, a median of roughly 6.4 months before onset. No statistical method was used to set the sample size in advance, and investigators knew the group allocation.

Including cysteine and phenylalanine, the CDR3 has 12 amino acids. Left in the record is the CDR3 DNA by itself, 36 bases read in frame from the first base. Cut back by 2 bases and 6 bases, the V and J ends lie 6 bases apart. CDR1 SNHLY and CDR2 FYNNEI are derived from the germline V gene. The TCR sequence derives from a young woman with Graves' ophthalmopathy. The sequence links TRBV2 to TRBJ2-3; there is no confident call for the D gene. Sequences were obtained from blood. The nucleotides read TGTGCCAGCAGTGAATTTGCCGATACGCAGTATTTT. Its amino acids are CASSEFADTQYF.